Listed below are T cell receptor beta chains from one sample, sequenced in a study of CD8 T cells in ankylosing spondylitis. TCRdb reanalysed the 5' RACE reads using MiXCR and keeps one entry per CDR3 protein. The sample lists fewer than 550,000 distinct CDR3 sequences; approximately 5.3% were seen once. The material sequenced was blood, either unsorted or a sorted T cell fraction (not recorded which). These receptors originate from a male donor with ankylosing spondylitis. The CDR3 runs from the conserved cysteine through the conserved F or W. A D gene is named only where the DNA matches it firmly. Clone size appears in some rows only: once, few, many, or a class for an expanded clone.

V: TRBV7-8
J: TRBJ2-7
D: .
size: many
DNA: TGTGCCAGCAGCCTCACCGGGACTCCTTCCTACGAGCAGTACTTC
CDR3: CASSLTGTPSYEQYF

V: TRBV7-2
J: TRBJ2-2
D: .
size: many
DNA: TGTGCCAGCAGCCCCTTTAGGACCGGGGAGCTGTTTTTT
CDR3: CASSPFRTGELFF

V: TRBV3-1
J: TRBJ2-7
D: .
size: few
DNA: TGTGCCAGCACCGGAGTGCTGAGCGACGAGCAGTACTTC
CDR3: CASTGVLSDEQYF

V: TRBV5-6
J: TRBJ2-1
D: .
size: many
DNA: TGTGCCAGCAGCTTAATAACCGCGCAGTGGGATGAGCAGTTCTTC
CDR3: CASSLITAQWDEQFF

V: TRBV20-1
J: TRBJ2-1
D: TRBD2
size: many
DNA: TGCAGTGTTCAAGCGGGAAGGTCCTACAATGAGCAGTTCTTC
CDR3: CSVQAGRSYNEQFF

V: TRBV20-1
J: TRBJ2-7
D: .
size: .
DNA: TGCAGTGCTAGAAGCCAGGGACCCTACGAGCAGTACTTC
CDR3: CSARSQGPYEQYF

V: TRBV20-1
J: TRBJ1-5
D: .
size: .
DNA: TGCAGTGCTACCCCGGACACCGGGGAACAGCCCCAGCATTTT
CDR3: CSATPDTGEQPQHF

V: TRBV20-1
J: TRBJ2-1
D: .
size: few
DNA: TGCAGTGCTAGAGATATGGGACTTCCGTACAATGAGCAGTTCTTC
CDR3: CSARDMGLPYNEQFF

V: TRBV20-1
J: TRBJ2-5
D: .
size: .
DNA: TGCAGTGCTAGATCCCCTAATCGCGGGCTGGAAGAGACCCAGTACTTC
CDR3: CSARSPNRGLEETQYF

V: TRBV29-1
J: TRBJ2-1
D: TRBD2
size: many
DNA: TGCAGCCCCGCAGGGCTAGCGGGGGGCAATGAGCAGTTCTTC
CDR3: CSPAGLAGGNEQFF